This TCR beta chain was retrieved from a study of shared clonotypes between healthy human individuals. V lost 4 bases to trimming and J lost 5 bases, with 20 bases between them. Germline-derived CDR1 and CDR2 are SQVTM and ANQGSEA. The CDR3 has 15 residues. Authors' data handling: Filtering differed, since immunoSEQ gave only junction sequences and no quality scores. Some clones are missing from TCRdb's copy, which holds only in-frame ones; the method was immunoSEQ multiplex PCR. The V and J calls and clone size come from that table; D and trimming were worked out from the DNA. The data show around 2.1 million clones, with approximately 96% seen just once and 0.1% to 0.15% held by the top ten.

Specimen: naive CD4+ T cells sorted from blood. Subset meaning: CD45RA+ positively selected. J is TRBJ1-1 and V is TRBV29-1; D ambiguous. This TCR was sampled from a man between 18 and 29 years old in good health. The CDR3 loop reads CSVVLTGTTGTEAFF. The CDR3 region has the DNA TGCAGCGTTGTCCTAACGGGCACGACGGGGACTGAAGCTTTCTTT.